This record covers a single TCR beta chain. Its antigen is currently not known. Per-nucleotide qualities are absent, and no much larger clonotype sits a single base away. These data belong to a study of T cell responses to AZD1222 COVID-19 vaccine (dated by TCRdb to the early 2020s). About the study as a whole: AZD1222 recipients whose second dose came at about 4 weeks and those whose second dose came at about 12 weeks were combined into one group, since spike-specific TCR depth and breadth did not differ between the two schedules. Trial participants were enrolled into age subgroups of 18-55, 56-69 and 70-plus years, which contained around 140, 26 and 57 TCR-sequenced participants, respectively. TCR sequencing covered 233 trial participants: 200 to 220 given two doses of AZD1222 and approximately 26 given two doses of MenACWY control vaccine.

The CDR3 regions of human TCRbeta chains were analyzed by immunosequencing. The published analysis was carried out like this. TCRs in the repertoires were compared against a reference library of SARS-CoV-2-specific TCRs that had been generated with the MIRA antigen-specificity platform. Breadth was defined as the fraction of unique TCRs that were SARS-CoV-2-associated. Depth was defined as the fraction of total T cells that were SARS-CoV-2-associated. Each spike-specific TCR was assigned to its reactive spike region and to a CD4 or CD8 class using the MIRA data. Log10-transformed breadth and depth values were compared by one-way ANOVA with Sidak's multiple comparisons tests. TCRdb took this table from immuneACCESS and kept in-frame rearrangements with V and J called. Such tables lack part of the clones; where checked against another copy, unresolved V genes explain under half of the gap, and the rest is unexplained. The V and J calls and the clone size are those of that table, but D and trimming were determined from the DNA. The sample table records tens of thousands of clones; roughly 93% of these occur just once. 22% of the sample goes to the ten largest clones.

What the time point label conveys for this sample: baseline before first vaccination. Vaccinee samples were obtained from the UK trials COV001 and COV002, which included a single-blind randomized controlled phase 2/3 trial of AZD1222 (ChAdOx1 nCoV-19) in healthy adults. For TCRbeta chain sequencing, PBMC samples from trial participants were taken at day 0 and at day 28 after the second dose. Study-wide conclusions, independent of this receptor: After two AZD1222 doses, both the breadth and the depth of spike-specific TCRs were significantly higher than at day 0 and than in MenACWY recipients. Only six or seven AZD1222 recipients were SARS-CoV-2 seropositive at baseline, limiting conclusions about previously exposed vaccinees. The 56-69-year group was small, and its depth increase did not reach significance, likely because of low power. Participants were mostly white British, with more females than males. The authors suggested clonal diversity may have been underestimated. Because no samples from the day 14 peak response were available, repertoires could be characterized only after the peak T cell response. The vaccine-associated CD4 TCRs covered the entire spike protein, and the dominant responses fell in regions 160-218 and 743-854. Reportedly, almost half of the unique spike-specific TCRs recognized epitopes lying outside the regions that are mutated in the B.1.351 and B.1.1.7 variants.

The receptor was derived from an adult in good health. This specimen consisted of peripheral blood, obtained on day 0 of AZD1222 vaccination.

The DNA sequence is TGTGCCAGTAGTTCGGACAGGCGAGCTCTGGATGAGCAGTTCTTC. Its protein product is CASSSDRRALDEQFF. The chain links TRBV19 with TRBJ2-1; TRBD1 lines up with 7 middle nucleotides. V is cut back by 5 bases and J by 8 bases, with 12 bases in the junction unmatched. The germline V gene (reference sequence) sets CDR1 to LNHDA and CDR2 to SQIVND. Inclusive of the bounding cysteine and phenylalanine, the CDR3 is 15 residues long. Only CDR3 DNA remains: 45 bases, in frame from the first base.